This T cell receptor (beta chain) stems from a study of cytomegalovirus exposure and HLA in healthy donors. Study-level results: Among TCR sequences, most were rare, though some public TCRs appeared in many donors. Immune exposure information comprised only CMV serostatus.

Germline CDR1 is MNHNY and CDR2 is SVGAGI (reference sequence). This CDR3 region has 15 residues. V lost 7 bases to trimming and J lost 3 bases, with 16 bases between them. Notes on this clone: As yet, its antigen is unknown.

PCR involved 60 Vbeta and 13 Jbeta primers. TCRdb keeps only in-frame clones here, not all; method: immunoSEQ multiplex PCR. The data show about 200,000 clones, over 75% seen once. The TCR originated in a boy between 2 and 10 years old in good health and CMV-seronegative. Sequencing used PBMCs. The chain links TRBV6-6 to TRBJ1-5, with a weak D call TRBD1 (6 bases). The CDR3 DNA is TGTGCCAGCACCCTGGATGGACAGATCAATCAGCCCCAGCATTTT. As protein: CASTLDGQINQPQHF.